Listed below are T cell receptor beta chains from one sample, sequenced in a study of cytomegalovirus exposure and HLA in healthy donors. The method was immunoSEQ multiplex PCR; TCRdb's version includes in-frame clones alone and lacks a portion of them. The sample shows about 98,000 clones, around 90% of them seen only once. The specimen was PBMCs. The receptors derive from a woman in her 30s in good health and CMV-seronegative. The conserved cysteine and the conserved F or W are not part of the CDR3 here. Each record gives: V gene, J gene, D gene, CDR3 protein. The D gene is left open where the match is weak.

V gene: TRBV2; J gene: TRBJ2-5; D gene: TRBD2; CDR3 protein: ASSEESGRFRHSQETQY
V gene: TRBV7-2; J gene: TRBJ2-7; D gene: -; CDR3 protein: ASSSQGARGEQY
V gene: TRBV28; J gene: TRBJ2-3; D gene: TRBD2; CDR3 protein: ASSLRTSGRDTQY
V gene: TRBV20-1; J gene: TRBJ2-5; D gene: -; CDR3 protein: SAREWETQY
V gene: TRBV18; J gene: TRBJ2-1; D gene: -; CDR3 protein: ASSPRGAQGHEQF
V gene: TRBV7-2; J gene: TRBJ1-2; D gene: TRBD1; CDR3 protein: ASRQSPGQGANYGYT
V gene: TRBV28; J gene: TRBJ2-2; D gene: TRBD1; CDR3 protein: ASRRRGRADTGELF
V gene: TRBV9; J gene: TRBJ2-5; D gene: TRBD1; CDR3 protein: ASSVTGFQETQY
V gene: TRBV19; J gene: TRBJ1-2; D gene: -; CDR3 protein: ASTGVYGYT
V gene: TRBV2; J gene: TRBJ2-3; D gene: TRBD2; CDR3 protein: ASGTGLAKDTQY
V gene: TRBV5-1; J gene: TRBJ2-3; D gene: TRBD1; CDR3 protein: ASWTGITDTQY
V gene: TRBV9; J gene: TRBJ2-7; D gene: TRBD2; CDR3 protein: ASSVGQRELEEQY
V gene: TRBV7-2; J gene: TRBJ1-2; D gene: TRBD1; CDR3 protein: ASSPSVGTGGGYT
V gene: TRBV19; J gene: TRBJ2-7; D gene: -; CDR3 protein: ASSDYTGPYEQY
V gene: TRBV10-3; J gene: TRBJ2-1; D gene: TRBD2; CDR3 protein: AISDLGGGDEQF
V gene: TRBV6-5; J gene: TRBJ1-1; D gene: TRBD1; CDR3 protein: ASRLGTENTEAF
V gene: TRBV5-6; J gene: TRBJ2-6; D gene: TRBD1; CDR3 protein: ASSETGPISGANVLT
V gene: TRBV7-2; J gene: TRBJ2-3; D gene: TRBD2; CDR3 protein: ASSPTSGGDTQY
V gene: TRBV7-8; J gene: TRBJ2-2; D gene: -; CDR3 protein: ASSLARRGTNTGELF
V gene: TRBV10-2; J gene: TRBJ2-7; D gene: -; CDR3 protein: ASSPLASYEQY
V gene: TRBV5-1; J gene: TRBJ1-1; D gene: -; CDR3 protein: ASIGTPPGAF
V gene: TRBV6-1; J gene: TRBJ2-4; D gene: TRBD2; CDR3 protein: ASTGWRQAGEY
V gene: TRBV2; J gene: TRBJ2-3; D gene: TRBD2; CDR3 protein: ASRSSSGRTTDTQY
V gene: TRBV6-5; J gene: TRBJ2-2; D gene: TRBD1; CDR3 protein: ASARGQGGTGELF
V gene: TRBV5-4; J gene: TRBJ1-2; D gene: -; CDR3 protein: ASRFAYDTKQGGYT
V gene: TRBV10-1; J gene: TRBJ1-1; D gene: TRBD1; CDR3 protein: ASNRDRGGEAF
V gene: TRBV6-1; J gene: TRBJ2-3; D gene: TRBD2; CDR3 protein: ASSEVPSGGRMSQY
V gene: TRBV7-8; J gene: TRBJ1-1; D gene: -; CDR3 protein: ASTWGGLNGEAF
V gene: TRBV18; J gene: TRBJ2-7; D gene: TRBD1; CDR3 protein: ASSPGTGAGEQY
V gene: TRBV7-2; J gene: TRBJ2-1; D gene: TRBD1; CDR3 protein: ASSRTGGSYNEQF
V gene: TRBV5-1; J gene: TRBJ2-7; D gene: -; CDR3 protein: ASSLRTKYEQY
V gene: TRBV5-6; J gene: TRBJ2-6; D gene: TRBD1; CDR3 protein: ASSLGTAGANVLT
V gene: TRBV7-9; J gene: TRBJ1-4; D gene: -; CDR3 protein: ASSAGQFDEKLF
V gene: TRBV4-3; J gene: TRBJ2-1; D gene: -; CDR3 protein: ASSQDLFGGVNGNEQF
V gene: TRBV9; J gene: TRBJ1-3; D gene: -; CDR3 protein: ASSASTGSSGNTIY
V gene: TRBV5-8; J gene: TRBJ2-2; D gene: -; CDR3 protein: ARDSNTGELF
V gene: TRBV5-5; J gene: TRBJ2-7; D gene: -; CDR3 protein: ASSSRQVISYEQY
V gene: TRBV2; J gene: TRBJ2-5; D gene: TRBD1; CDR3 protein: ASSEPTGGKLQETQY
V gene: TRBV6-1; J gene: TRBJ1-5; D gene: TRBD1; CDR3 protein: ASRAGGDQPQH
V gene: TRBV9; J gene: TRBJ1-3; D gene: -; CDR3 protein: ASSAGDSGNTIY
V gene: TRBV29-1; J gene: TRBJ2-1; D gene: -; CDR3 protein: SVEPWQSVTYNEQF
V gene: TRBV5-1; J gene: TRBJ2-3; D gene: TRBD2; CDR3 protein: ASSRRAGDGSDTQY
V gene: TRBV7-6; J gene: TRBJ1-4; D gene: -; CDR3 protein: ASSSIGLPAEEKLF
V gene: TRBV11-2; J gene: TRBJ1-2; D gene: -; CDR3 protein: ASSRPPGSRATYGYT
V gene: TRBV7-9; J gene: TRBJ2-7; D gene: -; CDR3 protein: ASSSRVGSTYEQY
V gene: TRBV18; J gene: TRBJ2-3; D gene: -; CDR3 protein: ASLFQGSADTQY
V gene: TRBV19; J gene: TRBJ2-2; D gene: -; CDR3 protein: ASSLGRLLGELF
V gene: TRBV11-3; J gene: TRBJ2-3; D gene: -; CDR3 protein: ASSLAADTDTQY
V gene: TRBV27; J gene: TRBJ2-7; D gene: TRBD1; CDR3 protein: ASSDRGRAFEQY